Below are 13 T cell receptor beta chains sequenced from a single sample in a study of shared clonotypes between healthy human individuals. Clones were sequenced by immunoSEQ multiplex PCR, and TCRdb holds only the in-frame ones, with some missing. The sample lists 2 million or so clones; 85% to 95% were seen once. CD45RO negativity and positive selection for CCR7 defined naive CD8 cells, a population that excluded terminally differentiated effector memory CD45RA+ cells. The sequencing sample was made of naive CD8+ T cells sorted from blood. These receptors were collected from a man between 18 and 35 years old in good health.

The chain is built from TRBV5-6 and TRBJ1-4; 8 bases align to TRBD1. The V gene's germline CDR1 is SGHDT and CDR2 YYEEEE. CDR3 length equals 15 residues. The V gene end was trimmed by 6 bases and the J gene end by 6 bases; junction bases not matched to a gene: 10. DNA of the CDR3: TGTGCCAGCAATTCGGACAGGGAAGACTATGAAAAACTGTTTTTT. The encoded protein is CASNSDREDYEKLFF.

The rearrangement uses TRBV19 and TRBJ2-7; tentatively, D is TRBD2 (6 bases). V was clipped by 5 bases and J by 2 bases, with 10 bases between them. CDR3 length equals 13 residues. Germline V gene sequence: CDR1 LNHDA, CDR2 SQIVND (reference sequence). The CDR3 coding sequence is TGTGCCAGTAGTTACGGGGAGGCCTACGAGCAGTACTTC. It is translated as CASSYGEAYEQYF.

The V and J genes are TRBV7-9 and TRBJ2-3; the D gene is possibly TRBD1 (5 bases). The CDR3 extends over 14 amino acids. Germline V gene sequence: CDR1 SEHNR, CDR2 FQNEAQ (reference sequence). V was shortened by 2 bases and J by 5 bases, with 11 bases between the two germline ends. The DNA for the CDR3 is TGTGCCAGCAGCTTACAGGGATGGGGAGATACGCAGTATTTT. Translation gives CASSLQGWGDTQYF.

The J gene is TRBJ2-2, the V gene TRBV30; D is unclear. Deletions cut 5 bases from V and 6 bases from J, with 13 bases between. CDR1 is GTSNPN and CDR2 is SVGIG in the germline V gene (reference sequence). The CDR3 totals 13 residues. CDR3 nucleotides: TGTGCCTGGGCCGCATCGGTACCCGGGGAGCTGTTTTTT. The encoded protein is CAWAASVPGELFF.

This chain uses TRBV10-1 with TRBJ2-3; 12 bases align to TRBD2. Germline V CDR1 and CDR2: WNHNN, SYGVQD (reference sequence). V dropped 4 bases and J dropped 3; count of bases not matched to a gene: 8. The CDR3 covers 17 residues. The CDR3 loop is CASSAGLAGGPTDTQYF. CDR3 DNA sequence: TGCGCCAGCAGTGCAGGGCTAGCGGGAGGGCCTACAGATACGCAGTATTTT.

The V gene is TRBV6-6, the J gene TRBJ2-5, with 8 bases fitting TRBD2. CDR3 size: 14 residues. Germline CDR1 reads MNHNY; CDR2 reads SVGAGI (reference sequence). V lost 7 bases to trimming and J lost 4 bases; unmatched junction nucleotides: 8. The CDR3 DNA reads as TGTGCCAGCACCGAGCGGGGGCCACGAGAGACCCAGTACTTC. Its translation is CASTERGPRETQYF.

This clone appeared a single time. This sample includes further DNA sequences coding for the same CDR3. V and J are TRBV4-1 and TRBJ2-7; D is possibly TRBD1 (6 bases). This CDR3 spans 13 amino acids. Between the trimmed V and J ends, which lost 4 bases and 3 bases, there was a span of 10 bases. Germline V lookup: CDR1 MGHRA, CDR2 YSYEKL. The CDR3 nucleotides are TGCGCCAGCAGCCTTCGAGGGGGCTACGAGCAGTACTTC. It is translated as CASSLRGGYEQYF.

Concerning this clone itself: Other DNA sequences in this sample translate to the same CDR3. CDR3 in DNA: TGTGCCAGCAGCGTAGAAGGTACAGATACGCAGTATTTT. This translates into CASSVEGTDTQYF. The J gene is TRBJ2-3, the V gene TRBV9; D is unresolved. The CDR3 runs 13 residues. The V end was cut by 0 bases, the J end by 3 bases, with 5 bases between. Germline V gives CDR1 SGDLS, CDR2 YYNGEE.

CDR3 residues: CASSISLDYEQYF. The CDR3 nucleotides are TGTGCCAGTAGTATCTCCCTCGACTACGAGCAGTACTTC. The V and J genes are TRBV19 and TRBJ2-7, with unresolved D. Per germline, CDR1 LNHDA and CDR2 SQIVND (reference sequence). CDR3 length: 13 residues. Trimming took off 3 bases at V and 3 bases at J, with 9 bases between the two ends.

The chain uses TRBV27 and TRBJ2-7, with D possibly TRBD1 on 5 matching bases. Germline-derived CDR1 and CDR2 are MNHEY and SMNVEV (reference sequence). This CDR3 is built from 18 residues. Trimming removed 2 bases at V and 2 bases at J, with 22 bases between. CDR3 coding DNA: TGTGCCAGCAGTTTAGCCCCGTGGCTGGAAGGGGCAACCTACGAGCAGTACTTC. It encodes CASSLAPWLEGATYEQYF.

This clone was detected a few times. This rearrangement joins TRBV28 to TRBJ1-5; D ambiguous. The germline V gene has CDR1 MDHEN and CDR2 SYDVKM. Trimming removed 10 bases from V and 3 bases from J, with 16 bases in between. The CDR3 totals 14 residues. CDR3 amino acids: CATATGGTNQPQHF. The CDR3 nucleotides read TGTGCCACCGCCACGGGCGGCACCAATCAGCCCCAGCATTTT.

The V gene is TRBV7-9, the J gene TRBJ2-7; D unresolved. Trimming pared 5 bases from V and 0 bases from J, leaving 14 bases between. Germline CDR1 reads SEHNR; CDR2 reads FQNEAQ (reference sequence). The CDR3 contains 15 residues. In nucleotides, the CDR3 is TGTGCCAGCAGCCAAACAAGCCCGCTCTCCTACGAGCAGTACTTC. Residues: CASSQTSPLSYEQYF.

The CDR3 reads CAWSPRDRGLDNEQFF. In nucleotides, the CDR3 is TGTGCCTGGAGTCCTAGGGACAGGGGGCTTGACAATGAGCAGTTCTTC. The chain is built from TRBV30 and TRBJ2-1; 12 positions agree with TRBD1. The CDR3 spans 16 residues. Germline CDR1 GTSNPN, CDR2 SVGIG (reference sequence). The trim removed 2 bases at V and 5 bases at J, leaving 7 bases unmatched.